The 14 T cell receptor beta chains below all came from one sample that was sequenced in a study of post-analysis software for immune sequencing data. Points from the study as a whole: The study found TRBV5-6, TRBV5-1 and TRBV20-1 among five or six TRBV segments more frequent in patients than controls.

Prepared TCR beta cDNA libraries contained unique molecular identifiers. TCRdb redid the calling of the PCR reads with MiXCR, one entry per CDR3 protein. The sample has some 260,000 distinct CDR3 sequences; around 34% are singletons. Antigens of these TCRs are unknown. The material sequenced was blood. These receptor sequences come from a girl between 10 and 17 years old with multiple sclerosis.

The chain combines TRBV5-1 with TRBJ2-1, with 9 bases aligning to TRBD2. Germline V gives CDR1 SGHRS, CDR2 YFSETQ. Trimming took 6 bases from V and 6 from J; bases not matched to a gene: 13. The CDR3 consists of 16 residues. The CDR3 region has the DNA TGCGCCAGCAACAACCCGGGGCGGGAGGGCCCCAATGAGCAGTTCTTC. This translates into CASNNPGREGPNEQFF.

V gene TRBV20-1 combines with J gene TRBJ2-3; 8 bases match TRBD2. J lost 0 bases, V lost 3 bases, and 11 bases had no gene match. Germline CDR1 reads DFQATT; CDR2 reads SNEGSKA (reference sequence). This CDR3 comprises 17 residues. As DNA, the CDR3 is TGCAGTGCTAGCGAGAGCGGGGGATTCTGGAGCACAGATACGCAGTATTTT. Translation: CSASESGGFWSTDTQYF.

The table lists this clonotype with many counts. The chain links TRBV18 to TRBJ2-3; D not certain. The CDR3 covers 15 residues. The germline V gene encodes CDR1 KGHSH and CDR2 LQKENI. V shed 0 bases and J shed 5 bases, with 12 bases lying between them. DNA of the CDR3: TGTGCCAGCTCACCACCCACCCGCAACGGAGATACGCAGTATTTT. Protein: CASSPPTRNGDTQYF.

This clonotype was recorded many times. The chain combines TRBV4-1 with TRBJ2-3, with TRBD1 matching over 9 bases. This CDR3 contains 17 residues. Germline V gives CDR1 MGHRA, CDR2 YSYEKL. The V segment lost 5 bases and the J segment 4 bases; nucleotides outside the gene matches: 13. CDR3: CASSYNLQGAPADTQYF. CDR3 DNA sequence: TGCGCCAGCAGCTACAACCTACAGGGGGCCCCCGCAGATACGCAGTATTTT.

Concerning this clonotype itself: A much larger clone lies a single base off, so this may be a read error. The chain carries TRBV29-1 and TRBJ2-5, with D perhaps given as TRBD1 or TRBD2 (6 bases each). V gave up 4 bases and J gave up 11 bases, with 23 bases separating them. Germline values: CDR1 SQVTM, CDR2 ANQGSEA. The CDR3 spans 14 residues. Written as DNA, the CDR3 is TGCAGCGTTGTAGGGGGGCTTTCCTACAATGAGCAGTACTTC. Translating gives CSVVGGLSYNEQYF.

The rearrangement joins TRBV7-2 to TRBJ2-5, with a weak D call TRBD1 (6 bases). The CDR3 is 15 residues long. Trimming pared 3 bases from V and 1 base from J, leaving 12 bases between. Germline assignment: CDR1 SGHTA and CDR2 FQGNSA. The CDR3 sequence: CASSLSGVGQETQYF. In nucleotides, the CDR3 is TGTGCCAGCAGCTTGTCAGGGGTCGGCCAAGAGACCCAGTACTTC.

The sample holds many counts of this clonotype. The V gene is TRBV5-1, the J gene TRBJ2-1; TRBD2 agrees at 15 bases. Germline loops: CDR1 SGHRS, CDR2 YFSETQ. This CDR3 comprises 15 residues. J was trimmed by 7 bases and V by 3 bases; bases with no gene match: 2. The CDR3 is CASSSGLAGGNEQFF. CDR3 coding DNA: TGCGCCAGCAGCTCGGGACTAGCGGGAGGTAATGAGCAGTTCTTC.

As to this clonotype: A much bigger clone sits one base away, suggesting this may be a read error. The chain employs TRBV7-9 and TRBJ2-1; D gene uncertain. CDR1 is SEHNR, CDR2 FQNEAQ, per germline (reference sequence). Trimming took 0 bases from V and 8 from J, leaving 11 bases between them. This CDR3 has 14 amino acids. The CDR3 loop is CASSLAHSTDEQFF. For the CDR3, the DNA is TGTGCCAGCAGCTTAGCACACTCAACCGATGAGCAGTTCTTC.

Concerning this clonotype itself: A read error may explain this, as a much larger clone is one base away. The J gene is TRBJ1-4, the V gene TRBV20-1, with 8 bases matching TRBD1. The CDR3 is 15 amino acids. With V trimmed by 0 bases and J by 7 bases, 7 bases remained unmatched. Germline CDR1 and CDR2: DFQATT and SNEGSKA (reference sequence). Written as DNA, the CDR3 is TGCAGTGCTAGAGATGGGGCCAGGGGGCGTGAAAAACTGTTTTTT. Translated: CSARDGARGREKLFF.

Remarks on this clonotype: With a much larger clone just one base away, this may be a read error. The V gene is TRBV7-8, the J gene TRBJ2-7, with 10 positions matching TRBD2. The germline gives CDR1 SGHVS, CDR2 FQNEAQ. The CDR3 is made up of 17 amino acids. In DNA, the CDR3 is TGTGCCAGCAGCCTTCAAGCGGGAGGGACAATCTCCTACGAGCGGTACTTC. Its protein is CASSLQAGGTISYERYF.

Comments on this clonotype: Just one base apart from a much larger clone, this may be a read error. The chain is built from TRBV4-1 and TRBJ1-1, with D uncertain. The CDR3 is 14 residues long. Trimming stripped 3 bases from V and 1 base from J, with 9 bases between. Germline assignment: CDR1 MGHRA and CDR2 YSYEKL. The DNA of the CDR3 is TGCGCCAGCAGCCACCGCGACGGGAACACTGAAGCTTTCTTT. Protein: CASSHRDGNTEAFF.

This clonotype has a handful of counts. This chain links TRBV11-2 with TRBJ1-2, with 7 bases fitting TRBD1. Unmatched junction bases numbered 10, after V lost 4 bases and J lost 5 bases. CDR1 is SGHAT, CDR2 FQNNGV, per germline. This CDR3 is built from 15 residues. CDR3 DNA: TGTGCCAGCAGCTCCCTCCGGGACAGCAAGTATGGCTACACCTTC. Translated: CASSSLRDSKYGYTF. The whole variable domain, filled in from reference TRBV11-2 and TRBJ1-2, reads EAGVAQSPRYKIIEKRQSVAFWCNPISGHATLYWYQQILGQGPKLLIQFQNNGVVDDSQLPKDRFSAERLKGVDSTLKIQPAKLEDSAVYLCASSSLRDSKYGYTFGSGTRLTVV.

This clonotype was recorded a few times. At one of its ends the junction is not consistent with the germline gene, which may arise from a read error. The chain recombines TRBV12-3 or TRBV12-4 with TRBJ1-5, with TRBD1 identical over 10 bases. The CDR3 has 14 amino acids. For the CDR3, the DNA is TGTGCCAGCAGTCGGACAGGGGGTAATCAGCTCCAGCATTTT. Amino acid sequence: CASSRTGGNQLQHF.

The chain has TRBV10-3 and TRBJ1-4, with D possibly being TRBD1 (5 bases). The CDR3 totals 18 residues. Germline loops: CDR1 ENHRY, CDR2 SYGVKD. Trimming shortened V by 4 bases and J by 8 bases, and 26 bases separated the two germline ends. The CDR3 is CAISARRDGPRGEEKLFF. The CDR3 DNA follows: TGTGCCATCAGTGCGCGTCGGGACGGCCCGAGGGGTGAGGAAAAACTGTTTTTT.